These T cell receptor beta chains were read from a single sample in a study of blood T cell repertoires in COVID-19. Assay used: immunoSEQ multiplex PCR; TCRdb lists only in-frame clones, some missing. The sample shows over 250,000 clones, about 89% of them seen only once. The source material was peripheral blood. The receptors were gathered from a middle-aged man who had recovered from COVID-19. The CDR3 runs from the conserved cysteine through the conserved F or W. Each record gives: clone size, J gene, D gene, V gene, CDR3 protein, CDR3 DNA. The D gene is left open where the match is weak. Size values are once, few and many counts, or a class for expanded clones, and some rows have none.

NA,TRBJ1-1,TRBD1,TRBV29-1,CSVKPGQGTAEAFF,TGCAGCGTTAAACCGGGACAGGGTACGGCTGAAGCTTTCTTT
NA,TRBJ2-1,TRBD2,TRBV27,CASDSGRAVFF,TGTGCCAGTGATAGCGGGAGGGCCGTGTTCTTC
NA,TRBJ1-4,NA,TRBV27,CASSSTQNRAEKLFF,TGTGCCAGCAGCTCTACACAGAACCGAGCTGAAAAACTGTTTTTT
NA,TRBJ1-2,NA,TRBV29-1,CSVERGGYTF,TGCAGCGTGGAGCGAGGTGGCTACACCTTC
NA,TRBJ2-3,TRBD2,TRBV7-3,CASSLGVLAGGTDTQYF,TGTGCCAGCAGCCTGGGTGTTTTAGCGGGAGGAACAGATACGCAGTATTTT
NA,TRBJ1-2,TRBD1,TRBV6-5,CASSDRGGGYTF,TGTGCCAGCAGCGACAGGGGTGGTGGCTACACCTTC
NA,TRBJ1-4,TRBD1,TRBV7-9,CASSLVTGGRATKLFF,TGTGCCAGCAGCTTAGTAACAGGGGGACGGGCGACAAAACTGTTTTTT
NA,TRBJ2-5,NA,TRBV2,CASSSTRTETQYF,TGTGCCAGCAGTTCGACTAGAACGGAGACCCAGTACTTC
NA,TRBJ1-2,NA,TRBV30,CAWSARNYGYTF,TGTGCCTGGAGTGCCAGGAACTATGGCTACACCTTC
NA,TRBJ2-7,TRBD2,TRBV6-5,CASSSSRSSGTHEQYF,TGTGCCAGCAGTTCATCCCGTTCGAGCGGGACCCACGAGCAGTACTTC
NA,TRBJ2-5,TRBD1,TRBV27,CASSHMTGKLETQYF,TGTGCCAGCAGTCATATGACAGGGAAGTTAGAGACCCAGTACTTC
NA,TRBJ2-1,NA,TRBV24-1,CATSDLANEQFF,TGTGCCACCAGTGATTTAGCCAATGAGCAGTTCTTC
once,TRBJ1-6,TRBD1,TRBV25-1,CASSGMTGLNSPLHF,TGTGCCAGCAGTGGAATGACAGGGTTAAATTCACCCCTCCACTTT
NA,TRBJ1-2,NA,TRBV4-3,CASSPATGPPTEGYTF,TGCGCCAGCAGCCCCGCCACAGGACCGCCTACGGAGGGCTACACCTTC
NA,TRBJ2-3,TRBD2,TRBV7-9,CASLLSTGGSTDTQYF,TGTGCCAGCCTCTTGTCTACGGGGGGAAGCACAGATACGCAGTATTTT
NA,TRBJ1-2,NA,TRBV13,CASSSGHSLNGYTF,TGTGCCAGCAGCTCGGGACATTCCTTGAATGGCTACACCTTC
NA,TRBJ2-3,TRBD2,TRBV27,CASRNRAGAGDTQYF,TGTGCCAGCAGGAATCGAGCGGGAGCAGGGGATACGCAGTATTTT
NA,TRBJ1-1,NA,TRBV18,CASSLRAGGFEAFF,TGTGCCAGCTCCCTCCGGGCGGGGGGCTTTGAAGCTTTCTTT
NA,TRBJ1-2,NA,TRBV7-2,CASSPRAGVKGYTF,TGTGCCAGCAGCCCTAGGGCAGGGGTGAAAGGCTACACCTTC
once,TRBJ1-1,NA,TRBV5-1,CASSLVGAARGEAFF,TGCGCCAGCAGCTTGGTAGGGGCAGCGCGGGGGGAAGCTTTCTTT
NA,TRBJ2-1,TRBD2,TRBV2,CASRPSGGAYGEQFF,TGTGCCAGCAGGCCCAGCGGGGGGGCATACGGTGAGCAGTTCTTC
NA,TRBJ2-5,TRBD2,TRBV9,CASSVTGTSGNRETQYF,TGTGCCAGCAGCGTTACCGGGACTAGCGGGAACAGGGAGACCCAGTACTTC
NA,TRBJ1-6,NA,TRBV7-2,CASSLGDSHSPLHF,TGTGCCAGCAGCTTAGGTGACAGCCATTCACCCCTCCACTTT
NA,TRBJ2-7,TRBD2,TRBV7-2,CASSWRPGGGDEQYF,TGTGCCAGCAGCTGGCGGCCGGGGGGTGGGGACGAGCAGTACTTC
NA,TRBJ2-1,TRBD1,TRBV6-5,CASSPTGVSYNEQFF,TGTGCCAGCAGCCCAACAGGGGTATCCTACAATGAGCAGTTCTTC
NA,TRBJ1-2,NA,TRBV4-3,CASSQGRSFQGGYGYTF,TGCGCCAGCAGCCAAGGTCGTTCTTTCCAGGGAGGCTATGGCTACACCTTC
NA,TRBJ1-6,TRBD1,TRBV12-3/TRBV12-4,CASTTGGSSPLHF,TGTGCCAGCACCACAGGGGGCAGTTCACCCCTCCACTTT
NA,TRBJ2-2,NA,TRBV7-2,CASSLVDTNTGELFF,TGTGCCAGCAGCTTAGTAGACACTAACACCGGGGAGCTGTTTTTT
NA,TRBJ1-2,NA,TRBV3-1/TRBV3-2,CASSQSGDYGYTF,TGTGCCAGCAGCCAGTCAGGGGACTATGGCTACACCTTC
NA,TRBJ2-3,NA,TRBV7-9,CASSRTSTDTQYF,TGTGCCAGCAGCCGGACTAGCACAGATACGCAGTATTTT
NA,TRBJ2-3,NA,TRBV9,CASSPVISFPDTQYF,TGTGCCAGCAGCCCCGTTATCTCCTTCCCAGATACGCAGTATTTT
NA,TRBJ2-3,NA,TRBV7-9,CASSSNSGPRTDTQYF,TGTGCCAGCAGCTCCAACAGCGGGCCCCGCACAGATACGCAGTATTTT
NA,TRBJ2-3,TRBD2,TRBV10-3,CAIGASGGATDTQYF,TGTGCCATCGGAGCTAGCGGGGGAGCCACAGATACGCAGTATTTT
NA,TRBJ2-1,TRBD2,TRBV10-1,CARGGGPALSYNEQFF,TGCGCCAGGGGGGGAGGGCCTGCGCTTTCCTACAATGAGCAGTTCTTC
NA,TRBJ2-5,TRBD2,TRBV7-2,CASSLAAASGSPRRGTQYF,TGTGCCAGCAGCTTAGCCGCGGCTAGCGGGAGCCCCCGCCGAGGGACCCAGTACTTC
NA,TRBJ2-7,TRBD1,TRBV29-1,CSVVGQGNYEQYF,TGCAGCGTTGTGGGACAGGGAAACTACGAGCAGTACTTC
NA,TRBJ1-2,NA,TRBV21-1,CASSVKRGGAYGYTF,TGTGCCAGCAGCGTTAAAAGGGGGGGCGCCTATGGCTACACCTTC
once,TRBJ1-1,NA,TRBV27,CASAYGEAATEAFF,TGTGCCAGCGCCTACGGGGAGGCGGCCACTGAAGCTTTCTTT
NA,TRBJ2-7,NA,TRBV2,CASKPPGVNEQYF,TGTGCCAGCAAACCCCCAGGTGTAAACGAGCAGTACTTC
NA,TRBJ2-3,NA,TRBV5-1,CASSLRSGSNKRDTDTQYF,TGCGCCAGCAGCTTAAGGTCGGGGTCTAACAAACGGGACACAGATACGCAGTATTTT
NA,TRBJ2-7,TRBD2,TRBV29-1,CSAGLAGDEQYF,TGCAGCGCGGGACTAGCGGGAGACGAGCAGTACTTC
NA,TRBJ1-4,NA,TRBV5-6,CASSSSSDTVKQAEKLFF,TGTGCCAGCAGCTCTTCGTCGGACACAGTTAAGCAGGCTGAAAAACTGTTTTTT
NA,TRBJ2-7,NA,TRBV7-3,CASSLTRGDEQYF,TGTGCCAGCAGCTTAACCCGAGGCGACGAGCAGTACTTC
once,TRBJ2-3,TRBD1,TRBV19,CASSIEGTGGPDTQYF,TGTGCCAGTAGTATTGAGGGGACAGGGGGCCCAGATACGCAGTATTTT
NA,TRBJ2-3,NA,TRBV7-2,CASTQYADTQYF,TGTGCCAGCACCCAGTACGCAGATACGCAGTATTTT
NA,TRBJ2-5,NA,TRBV24-1,CATSEEREETQYF,TGTGCCACCAGTGAGGAGCGTGAGGAGACCCAGTACTTC
NA,TRBJ2-5,TRBD2,TRBV9,CASSLSGGETQYF,TGTGCCAGCAGCCTTAGCGGGGGTGAGACCCAGTACTTC
few,TRBJ1-1,NA,TRBV3-1/TRBV3-2,CASSRKRENTEAFF,TGTGCCAGCAGCCGAAAACGGGAAAACACTGAAGCTTTCTTT
NA,TRBJ1-6,NA,TRBV6-5,CASGGPFYNSPLHF,TGTGCCAGCGGAGGACCGTTCTATAATTCACCCCTCCACTTT
NA,TRBJ2-7,TRBD2,TRBV7-2,CASSPRTSGSYEQYF,TGTGCCAGCAGCCCCAGGACTAGCGGTTCCTACGAGCAGTACTTC
NA,TRBJ2-1,TRBD2,TRBV6-6,CASSYGGRLNEQFF,TGTGCCAGCAGTTACGGCGGGAGGTTAAATGAGCAGTTCTTC
NA,TRBJ2-7,NA,TRBV20-1,CSASRRGEQYF,TGCAGTGCTAGTCGTAGAGGCGAGCAGTACTTC
NA,TRBJ2-3,TRBD2,TRBV24-1,CATSAGTSGTDTQYF,TGTGCCACCAGTGCCGGGACTAGCGGCACAGATACGCAGTATTTT